Listed here is a single T cell receptor (beta chain). The junction departs from germline at one end; a sequencing error may be responsible. Additional DNA sequences in this sample encode the identical CDR3. The record originates from a study of blood T cell repertoires in COVID-19. Profiling relied on immunoSEQ multiplex PCR, and the TCRdb table lists in-frame clones only, not all of them. The sample lists some 57,000 clones, around 90% seen once, with approximately 13% in the top ten. This sequence was found in a man aged 55 to 70 with active COVID-19. The sequenced sample was peripheral blood.

The CDR3 DNA follows: TGTGCCATCAGTGAGGGACAGGGAGTCACCGGGGAGTTGTTTTTT. It yields the protein CAISEGQGVTGELFF. The chain carries TRBV10-3 and TRBJ2-2; 8 bases are a match to TRBD1. The CDR3 contains 15 residues. In germline, CDR1 is ENHRY, CDR2 SYGVKD.